These T cell receptor beta chains were read from a single sample in a study of blood T cell repertoires in COVID-19. Clones were read by immunoSEQ multiplex PCR, and TCRdb kept only the in-frame ones, dropping some. The table has about 240,000 clones, about four fifths seen once. Sequences were obtained from peripheral blood. All receptors derive from a woman of 80 years or more with acute or convalescent COVID-19. The CDR3 runs from the conserved cysteine through the conserved F or W. Clone sizes are given selectively: once, few, many, or a class where the clone is expanded.

abundance,v_gene,j_gene,CDR3aa
-,TRBV18,TRBJ2-2,CASSPRAGSSGELFF
-,TRBV6-5,TRBJ1-2,CASKDRTHAIYGYTF
-,TRBV5-1,TRBJ2-1,CASRPTSGDRDEQFF
-,TRBV5-1,TRBJ2-1,CASSFSQYEQFF
-,TRBV6-5,TRBJ2-1,CASSRTENEQFF
once,TRBV5-1,TRBJ2-5,CASSLGLVETQYF
-,TRBV19,TRBJ1-6,CASSISGEFYNSPLHF
once,TRBV5-5,TRBJ1-1,CASSPIPTLNTEAFF
-,TRBV28,TRBJ2-7,CASSSTPVSDRGRPEQYF
-,TRBV5-6,TRBJ1-2,CASSLEGQGALNYGYTF
-,TRBV5-4,TRBJ2-3,CASSLGQGYTDTQYF
once,TRBV6-1,TRBJ1-6,CASSDRYNSPLHF
-,TRBV27,TRBJ1-6,CASSPRTGPFGNSPLHF
-,TRBV4-2,TRBJ1-6,CASSQNRDRNSPLHF
-,TRBV6-6,TRBJ2-1,CASSGGGIYNEQFF
-,TRBV28,TRBJ1-1,CASSLTGGGTEAFF
-,TRBV28,TRBJ2-3,CASRRPGGNTDTQYF
few,TRBV12-3/TRBV12-4,TRBJ2-7,CASSLGSSYEQYF
-,TRBV12-3/TRBV12-4,TRBJ2-3,CASSLARTDTQYF
-,TRBV2,TRBJ1-5,CASSVKKRDQPQHF
-,TRBV7-9,TRBJ1-6,CASSLDRDNSPLHF
-,TRBV18,TRBJ1-1,CASSPGQGYGTEAFF
-,TRBV28,TRBJ1-6,CASRRRRQPNSPLHF
-,TRBV2,TRBJ2-3,CASRWTASTDTQYF
few,TRBV7-9,TRBJ1-4,CASSGRTGLNEKLFF